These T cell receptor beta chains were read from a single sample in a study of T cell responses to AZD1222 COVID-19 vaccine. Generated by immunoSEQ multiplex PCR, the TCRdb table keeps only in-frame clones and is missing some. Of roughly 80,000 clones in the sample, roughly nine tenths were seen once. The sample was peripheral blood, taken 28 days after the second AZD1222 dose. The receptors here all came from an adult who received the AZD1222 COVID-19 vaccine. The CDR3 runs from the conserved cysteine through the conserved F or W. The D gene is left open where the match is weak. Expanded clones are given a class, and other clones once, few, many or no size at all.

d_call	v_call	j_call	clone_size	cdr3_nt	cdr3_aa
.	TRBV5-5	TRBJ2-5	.	TGTGCCAGCAGCTTGGACAGGGTACGAGGGTTGGGGCAAGAGACCCAGTACTTC	CASSLDRVRGLGQETQYF
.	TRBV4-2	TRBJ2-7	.	TGTGCCAGCAGCACCCGGACCAATGGCCCCTACGAGCAGTACTTC	CASSTRTNGPYEQYF
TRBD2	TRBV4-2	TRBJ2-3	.	TGTGCCAGCAGCCAAGTTTCTAGCGGGAGTGGCACAGATACGCAGTATTTT	CASSQVSSGSGTDTQYF
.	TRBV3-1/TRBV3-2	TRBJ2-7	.	TGTGCCAGCGCCTCTTCGGGCAACGAGCAGTACTTC	CASASSGNEQYF
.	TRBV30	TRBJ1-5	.	TGTGCCTGGAGTGTAGGTCAGCCCCAGCATTTT	CAWSVGQPQHF
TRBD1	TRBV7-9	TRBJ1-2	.	TGTGCCAGCAGCCGACAGGGGGACTATGGCTACACCTTC	CASSRQGDYGYTF
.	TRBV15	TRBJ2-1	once	TGTGCCACCAGCAGAGATGGAGTCAATGAGCAGTTCTTC	CATSRDGVNEQFF
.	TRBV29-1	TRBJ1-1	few	TGCAGCGTTCACAGCAACACTGAAGCTTTCTTT	CSVHSNTEAFF
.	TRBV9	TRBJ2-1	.	TGTGCCAGCAGCGTAGAAGAGTGGGGACCGAACAATGAGCAGTTCTTC	CASSVEEWGPNNEQFF
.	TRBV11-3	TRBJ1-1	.	TGTGCCAGCAGCCCAAATAGCCGGGTCCGGGAAATCTTT	CASSPNSRVREIF
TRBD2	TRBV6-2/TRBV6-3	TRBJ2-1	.	TGTGCCAGCAGCCCCTCTAGCGGCAATGAGCAGTTCTTC	CASSPSSGNEQFF
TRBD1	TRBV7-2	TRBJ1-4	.	TGTGCCAGCAGCTTACAGGGGGTTTTAAGTGAAAAACTGTTTTTT	CASSLQGVLSEKLFF
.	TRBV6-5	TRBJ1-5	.	TGTGCCAGCAGTTACGGGACGGCCCGCGGCAATCAGCCCCAGCATTTT	CASSYGTARGNQPQHF
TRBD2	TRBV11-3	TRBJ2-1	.	TGTGCCAGCAGCTTCACACTAGCGGGATTTGATGAGCAGTTCTTC	CASSFTLAGFDEQFF
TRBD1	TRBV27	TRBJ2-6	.	TGTGCCAGCAGTTTATTCGGACAGGGGGCTGGGGCCAACGTCCTGACTTTC	CASSLFGQGAGANVLTF
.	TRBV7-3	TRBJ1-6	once	TGTGCCAGCAGGGAGGAGTGGACTAATTCACCCCTCCACTTT	CASREEWTNSPLHF
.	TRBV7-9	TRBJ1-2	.	TGTGCCAGCAGCTTAGAACCCACTAACTATGGCTACACCTTC	CASSLEPTNYGYTF
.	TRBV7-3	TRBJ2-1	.	TGTGCCAGCAGTCCCGGCACAGATGAGCAGTTCTTC	CASSPGTDEQFF
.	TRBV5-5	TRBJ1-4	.	TGTGCCAGCAGCTTGGAGTCAGGACGGGAACTGTTTTTT	CASSLESGRELFF
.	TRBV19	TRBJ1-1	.	TGTGCCAGTAGCATCTCCGGCAGGGTGAACACTGAAGCTTTCTTT	CASSISGRVNTEAFF
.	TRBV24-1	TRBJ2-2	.	TGTGCCACCAGTGATTCGCCGGTGGTGGAGAACACCGGGGAGCTGTTTTTT	CATSDSPVVENTGELFF
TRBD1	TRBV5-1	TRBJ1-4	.	TGCGCCAGCACCCCTAACAGGGGAAGGAATGAAAAACTGTTTTTT	CASTPNRGRNEKLFF
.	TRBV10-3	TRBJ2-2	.	TGTGCCATCAGTTGGACCGAGAACACCGGGGAGCTGTTTTTT	CAISWTENTGELFF
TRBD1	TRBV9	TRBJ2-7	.	TGTGCCAGCAGCGTGGGACAGGACCTTTCCTACGAGCAGTACTTC	CASSVGQDLSYEQYF
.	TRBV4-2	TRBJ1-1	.	TGTGCCAGCACCTCAACCCGGATCGGAGGCGCTGAAGCTTTCTTT	CASTSTRIGGAEAFF
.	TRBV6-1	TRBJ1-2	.	TGTGCCAGCAGTGAAATCGGGGTGAGCTATGGCTACACCTTC	CASSEIGVSYGYTF
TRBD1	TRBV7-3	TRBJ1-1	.	TGTGCCAGCAGCCCCCTTAACAGGGGTACTGAAGCTTTCTTT	CASSPLNRGTEAFF
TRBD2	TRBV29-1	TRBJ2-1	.	TGCAGCGTTGGCCTCCTAGCGGGAGGGCCGTTTGAGCAGTTCTTC	CSVGLLAGGPFEQFF
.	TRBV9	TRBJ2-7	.	TGTGCCAGCAGCCCACGGGACGGAATCTCCTACGAGCAGTACTTC	CASSPRDGISYEQYF
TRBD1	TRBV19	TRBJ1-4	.	TGTGCCAGTAGGATTAACTCACGGACAGGGGTGGGAGAAAAACTGTTTTTT	CASRINSRTGVGEKLFF
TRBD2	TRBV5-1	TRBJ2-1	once	TGCGCCAGCAGCTTCGACACGACTAGCGGGAGGTCTGAGCAGTTCTTC	CASSFDTTSGRSEQFF
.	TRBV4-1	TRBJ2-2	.	TGCGCCAGCAGCCAAGATCTCCGTATGTCCCCCGCCGGGGAGCTGTTTTTT	CASSQDLRMSPAGELFF
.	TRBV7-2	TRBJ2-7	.	TGTGCCAGCAGCGCTCGACTTGCCTACGAGCAGTACTTC	CASSARLAYEQYF
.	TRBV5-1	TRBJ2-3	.	TGCGCCAGCAGACCCCCCGACGGTCATACGCAGTATTTT	CASRPPDGHTQYF
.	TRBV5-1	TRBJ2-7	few	TGCGCCAGCAGCTTGGGAAGCTCCTACGAGCAGTACTTC	CASSLGSSYEQYF
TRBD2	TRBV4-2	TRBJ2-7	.	TGTGCCAGCAGGAGGGGGACTAGCGGGTCTCTTTCCTACGAGCAGTACTTC	CASRRGTSGSLSYEQYF
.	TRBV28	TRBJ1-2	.	TGTGCCAGCCTAGGGCGGTTTGGCTACACCTTC	CASLGRFGYTF
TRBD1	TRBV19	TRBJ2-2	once	TGTGCCAGTAGTATAGACAGGGGGCAAGGGGAGCTGTTTTTT	CASSIDRGQGELFF
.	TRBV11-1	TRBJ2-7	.	TGTGCCAGCAGCCAATGGTTCGACGAGCAGTACTTC	CASSQWFDEQYF
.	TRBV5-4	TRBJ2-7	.	TGTGCCAGCAGCCTGAACGGACAGAAAGTTTACGAGCAGTACTTC	CASSLNGQKVYEQYF
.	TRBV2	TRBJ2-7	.	TGTGCCAGCAGCCCGACGAGTTGGGACGAGCAGTACTTC	CASSPTSWDEQYF
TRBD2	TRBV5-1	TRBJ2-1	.	TGCGCCAGCAGCGCCAACTTAGCGGGAAACAATGAGCAGTTCTTC	CASSANLAGNNEQFF
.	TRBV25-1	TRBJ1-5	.	TGTGCCAGCAGTCCGGGGATTTACGAGCCCCAGCATTTT	CASSPGIYEPQHF
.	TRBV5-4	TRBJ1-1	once	TGTGCCAGCAGACCCAACAGGGCGACCACTGAAGCTTTCTTT	CASRPNRATTEAFF
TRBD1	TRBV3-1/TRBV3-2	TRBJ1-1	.	TGTGCCAGCAGCCAACAAGACAGGGGCACTGAAGCTTTCTTT	CASSQQDRGTEAFF
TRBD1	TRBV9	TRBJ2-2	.	TGTGCCAGCAGCGTAGTGGAGGGACAGGGATTCACCGGGGAGCTGTTTTTT	CASSVVEGQGFTGELFF
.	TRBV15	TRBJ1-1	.	TGTGCCACCAGCGCAAGGGAAGGAGAAGCTTTCTTT	CATSAREGEAFF
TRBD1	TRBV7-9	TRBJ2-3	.	TGTGCCAGCAGCTTAGGGAGGGACAGGGGCCGTAGCACAGATACGCAGTATTTT	CASSLGRDRGRSTDTQYF
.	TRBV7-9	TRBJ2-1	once	TGTGCCAGCAGCTCGTCCTCCTCCCGCTTGGTCTTC	CASSSSSSRLVF